These T cell receptor beta chains were read from a single sample in a study of T cell responses to AZD1222 COVID-19 vaccine. The table came from immunoSEQ multiplex PCR; TCRdb's copy has only in-frame clones and leaves some out. Among approximately 160,000 clones listed, around 90% were seen once. The material sequenced was peripheral blood, taken on day 0 of AZD1222 vaccination. These receptors all come from an adult in good health. CDR3s include the opening cysteine and the closing phenylalanine or tryptophan. The D gene is left open where the match is weak. The listing skips clone size in some rows; elsewhere it reads once, few, many or a size class.

d_gene	v_gene	len	abundance	j_gene	CDR3aa	CDR3nt
.	TRBV19	17	.	TRBJ2-1	CASSTPSDIPTYNEQFF	TGTGCCAGTAGTACTCCCTCGGACATACCTACCTACAATGAGCAGTTCTTC
.	TRBV12-3/TRBV12-4	13	once	TRBJ1-1	CASSSDGNTEAFF	TGTGCCAGCAGTTCGGACGGGAACACTGAAGCTTTCTTT
.	TRBV14	13	.	TRBJ1-1	CASSHSLNTEAFF	TGTGCCAGCAGCCATTCGTTGAACACTGAAGCTTTCTTT
TRBD1	TRBV24-1	15	.	TRBJ2-1	CATSYTGGSYNEQFF	TGTGCCACCAGTTACACAGGGGGCTCCTACAATGAGCAGTTCTTC
.	TRBV30	13	.	TRBJ1-1	CAWADESNTEAFF	TGTGCCTGGGCCGATGAAAGCAACACTGAAGCTTTCTTT
TRBD2	TRBV19	15	.	TRBJ2-7	CASGGIAGGPGEQYF	TGTGCCAGTGGTGGCATAGCGGGAGGGCCGGGCGAGCAGTACTTC
.	TRBV28	12	.	TRBJ1-2	CASGHRVQGYTF	TGTGCCAGCGGACACAGAGTTCAGGGCTACACCTTC
.	TRBV2	14	.	TRBJ1-2	CASSPRGTNYGYTF	TGTGCCAGCAGTCCCAGGGGCACTAACTATGGCTACACCTTC
TRBD2	TRBV24-1	17	.	TRBJ2-1	CATSDAMGLAENNEQFF	TGTGCCACCAGTGATGCCATGGGACTAGCGGAGAACAATGAGCAGTTCTTC
TRBD2	TRBV7-9	17	.	TRBJ2-2	CASSPHRLAGNTGELFF	TGTGCCAGCAGCCCCCATCGGTTAGCGGGGAACACCGGGGAGCTGTTTTTT
TRBD2	TRBV27	16	.	TRBJ2-3	CASGQSGVEGPDTQYF	TGTGCCAGCGGTCAAAGCGGGGTCGAGGGGCCAGATACGCAGTATTTT
.	TRBV15	15	.	TRBJ2-7	CATSRSGTAGDEQYF	TGTGCCACCAGCAGGTCCGGGACCGCCGGGGACGAGCAGTACTTC
TRBD1	TRBV7-8	15	.	TRBJ1-6	CASSFGTGDNSPLHF	TGTGCCAGCAGCTTTGGGACAGGGGATAATTCACCCCTCCACTTT